This T cell receptor (beta chain) was retrieved from a study of T cells in localized non-small cell lung cancer. Here immunoSEQ multiplex PCR was the method, and the copy in TCRdb shows in-frame clones only, minus some. The sample holds some 64,000 clones, more than 80% seen once. The CDR3 runs to 13 residues. Looked up from germline, CDR1 is GTSNPN and CDR2 is SVGIG (reference sequence). With 0 bases removed from V and 0 bases from J, the gap between germline ends came to 5 bases. Turning to this clone: The antigen is undetermined.

The study's findings and limits: Sequencing was limited to one tumor region, leaving the possibility of heterogeneity open.

The sequence came from a man aged 35 to 70 with stage II lung adenocarcinoma. Specimen: PBMCs, collected before any cancer treatment. V and J are TRBV30 and TRBJ2-5; D call uncertain. The CDR3 loop is CAWSVSNQETQYF. Here the CDR3 DNA reads TGTGCCTGGAGTGTCTCTAACCAAGAGACCCAGTACTTC.